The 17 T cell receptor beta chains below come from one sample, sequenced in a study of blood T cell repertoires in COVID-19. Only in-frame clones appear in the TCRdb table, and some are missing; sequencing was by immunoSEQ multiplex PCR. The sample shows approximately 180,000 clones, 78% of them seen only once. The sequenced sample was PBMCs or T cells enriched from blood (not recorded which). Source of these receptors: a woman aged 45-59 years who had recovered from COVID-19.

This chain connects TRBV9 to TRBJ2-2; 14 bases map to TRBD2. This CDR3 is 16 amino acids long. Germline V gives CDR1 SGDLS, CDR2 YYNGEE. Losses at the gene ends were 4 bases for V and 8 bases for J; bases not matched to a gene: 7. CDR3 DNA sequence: TGTGCCAGCAGCACCGGGACTAGCGGGAGTCGGGGGGAGCTGTTTTTT. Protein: CASSTGTSGSRGELFF.

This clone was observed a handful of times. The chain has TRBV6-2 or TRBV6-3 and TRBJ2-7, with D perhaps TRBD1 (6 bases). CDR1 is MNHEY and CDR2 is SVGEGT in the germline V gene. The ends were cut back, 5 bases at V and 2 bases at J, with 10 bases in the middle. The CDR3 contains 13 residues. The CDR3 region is CASSDRLAYEQYF. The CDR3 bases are TGTGCCAGCAGTGACAGGTTGGCCTACGAGCAGTACTTC.

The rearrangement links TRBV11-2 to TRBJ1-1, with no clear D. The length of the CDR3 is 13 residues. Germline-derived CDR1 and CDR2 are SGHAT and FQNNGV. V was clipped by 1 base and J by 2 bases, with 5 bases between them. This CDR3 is CASSLVSNTEAFF. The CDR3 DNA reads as TGTGCCAGCAGCTTAGTGAGCAACACTGAAGCTTTCTTT.

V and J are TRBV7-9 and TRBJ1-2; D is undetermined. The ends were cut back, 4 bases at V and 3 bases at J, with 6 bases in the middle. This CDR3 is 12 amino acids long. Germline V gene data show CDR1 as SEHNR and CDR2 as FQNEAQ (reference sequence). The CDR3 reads CASSYNDYGYTF. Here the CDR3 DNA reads TGTGCCAGCAGCTACAACGACTATGGCTACACCTTC. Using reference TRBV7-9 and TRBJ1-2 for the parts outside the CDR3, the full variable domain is DTGVSQNPRHKITKRGQNVTFRCDPISEHNRLYWYRQTLGQGPEFLTYFQNEAQLEKSRLLSDRFSAERPKGSFSTLEIQRTEQGDSAMYLCASSYNDYGYTFGSGTRLTVV.

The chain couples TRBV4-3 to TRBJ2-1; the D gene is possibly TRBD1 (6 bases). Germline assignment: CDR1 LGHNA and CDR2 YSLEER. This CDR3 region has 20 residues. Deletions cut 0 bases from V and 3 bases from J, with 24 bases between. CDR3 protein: CASSQDLRDNYFKIYNEQFF. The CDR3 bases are TGCGCCAGCAGCCAAGATTTAAGGGACAATTATTTCAAGATCTACAATGAGCAGTTCTTC.

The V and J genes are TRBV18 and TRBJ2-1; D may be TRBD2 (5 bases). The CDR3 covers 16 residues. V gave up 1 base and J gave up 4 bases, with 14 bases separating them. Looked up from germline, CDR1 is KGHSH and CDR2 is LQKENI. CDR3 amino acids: CASSPLASILYNEQFF. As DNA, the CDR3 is TGTGCCAGCTCACCACTGGCTAGCATATTGTACAATGAGCAGTTCTTC.

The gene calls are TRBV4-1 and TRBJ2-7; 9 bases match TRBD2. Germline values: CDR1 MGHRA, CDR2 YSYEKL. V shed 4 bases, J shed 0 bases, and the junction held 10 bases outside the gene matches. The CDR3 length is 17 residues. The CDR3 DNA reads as TGCGCCAGCAGCCCAAGGCTGAGCGGGAGGCCCTCCTACGAGCAGTACTTC. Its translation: CASSPRLSGRPSYEQYF.

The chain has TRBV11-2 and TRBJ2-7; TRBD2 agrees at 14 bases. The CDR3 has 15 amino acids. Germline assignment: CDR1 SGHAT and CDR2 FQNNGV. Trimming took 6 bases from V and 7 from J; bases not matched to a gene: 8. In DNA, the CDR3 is TGTGCCAGCAGTTGGGGACTAGCGGGAGTATGGGAGCAGTACTTC. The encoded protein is CASSWGLAGVWEQYF.

CDR3 nucleotides: TGTGCCAGCAGCTCGACAGGGACTAGCGGGAGGGCCCCCTACAATGAGCAGTTCTTC. The encoded protein is CASSSTGTSGRAPYNEQFF. The V gene is TRBV11-3, the J gene TRBJ2-1, with TRBD2 matching over 16 bases. Germline CDR1 reads SGHNT; CDR2 reads YENEEA. The CDR3 totals 19 residues. The V segment lost 4 bases and the J segment 2 bases; nucleotides outside the gene matches: 8.

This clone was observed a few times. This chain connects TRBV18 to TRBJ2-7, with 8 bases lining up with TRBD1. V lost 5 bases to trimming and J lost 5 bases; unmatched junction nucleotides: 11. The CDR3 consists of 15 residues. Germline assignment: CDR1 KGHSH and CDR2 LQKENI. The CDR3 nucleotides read TGTGCCAGCTCATGGCGCGGACAGGGTTCCGACGAGCAGTACTTC. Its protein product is CASSWRGQGSDEQYF.

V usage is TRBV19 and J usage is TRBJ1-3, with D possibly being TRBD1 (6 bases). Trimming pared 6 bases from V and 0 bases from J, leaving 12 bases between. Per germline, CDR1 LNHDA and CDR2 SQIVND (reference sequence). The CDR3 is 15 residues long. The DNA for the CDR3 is TGTGCCAGTAGGACCGGGACACCCTCTGGAAACACCATATATTTT. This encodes CASRTGTPSGNTIYF. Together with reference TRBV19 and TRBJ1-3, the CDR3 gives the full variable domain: DGGITQSPKYLFRKEGQNVTLSCEQNLNHDAMYWYRQDPGQGLRLIYYSQIVNDFQKGDIAEGYSVSREKKESFPLTVTSAQKNPTAFYLCASRTGTPSGNTIYFGEGSWLTVV.

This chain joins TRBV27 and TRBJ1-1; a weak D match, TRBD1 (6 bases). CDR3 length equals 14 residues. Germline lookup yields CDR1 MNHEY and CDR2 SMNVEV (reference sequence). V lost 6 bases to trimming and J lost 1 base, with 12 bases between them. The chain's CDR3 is CASRNRVRNTEAFF. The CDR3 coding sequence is TGTGCCAGCAGGAACAGGGTACGGAACACTGAAGCTTTCTTT.

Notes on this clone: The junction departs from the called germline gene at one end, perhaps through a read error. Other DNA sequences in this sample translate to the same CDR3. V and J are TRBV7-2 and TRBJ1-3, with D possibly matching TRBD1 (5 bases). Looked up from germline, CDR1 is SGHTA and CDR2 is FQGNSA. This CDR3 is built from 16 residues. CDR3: CASSLAAQGSGNTIYF. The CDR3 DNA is TGTGCCAGCAGCCTAGCGGCGCAGGGCTCTGGAAACACCATATATTTT.

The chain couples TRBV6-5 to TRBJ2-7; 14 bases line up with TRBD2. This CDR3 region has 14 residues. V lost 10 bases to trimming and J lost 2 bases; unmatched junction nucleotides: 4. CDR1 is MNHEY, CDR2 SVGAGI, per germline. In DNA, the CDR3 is TGTGCCACCGGACTAGCGGGAGGAACCTACGAGCAGTACTTC. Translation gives CATGLAGGTYEQYF.

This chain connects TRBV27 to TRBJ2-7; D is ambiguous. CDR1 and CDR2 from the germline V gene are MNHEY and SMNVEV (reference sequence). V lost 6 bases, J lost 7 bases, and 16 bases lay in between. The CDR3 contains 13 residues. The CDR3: CASSPIFRGEQYF. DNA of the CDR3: TGTGCCAGCAGCCCCATTTTCCGCGGAGAGCAGTACTTC.

CDR3 loop: CASSLGGSPKNIQYF. The CDR3 DNA reads TGTGCCAGCAGCTTAGGAGGTAGCCCCAAAAACATTCAGTACTTC. The V and J genes are TRBV11-3 and TRBJ2-4; D is uncertain. The CDR3 contains 15 residues. Germline V gene lookup returns CDR1 SGHNT and CDR2 YENEEA. Trimming took off 1 base at V and 2 bases at J, with 9 bases between the two ends.

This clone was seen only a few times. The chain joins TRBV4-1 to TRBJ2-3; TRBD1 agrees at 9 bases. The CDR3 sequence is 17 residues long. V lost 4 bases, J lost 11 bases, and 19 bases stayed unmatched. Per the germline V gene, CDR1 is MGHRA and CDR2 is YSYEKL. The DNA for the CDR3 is TGCGCCAGCAGCCCGGGAGTACAGGGGGCATCCACTATACGGCAGTATTTT. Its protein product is CASSPGVQGASTIRQYF.